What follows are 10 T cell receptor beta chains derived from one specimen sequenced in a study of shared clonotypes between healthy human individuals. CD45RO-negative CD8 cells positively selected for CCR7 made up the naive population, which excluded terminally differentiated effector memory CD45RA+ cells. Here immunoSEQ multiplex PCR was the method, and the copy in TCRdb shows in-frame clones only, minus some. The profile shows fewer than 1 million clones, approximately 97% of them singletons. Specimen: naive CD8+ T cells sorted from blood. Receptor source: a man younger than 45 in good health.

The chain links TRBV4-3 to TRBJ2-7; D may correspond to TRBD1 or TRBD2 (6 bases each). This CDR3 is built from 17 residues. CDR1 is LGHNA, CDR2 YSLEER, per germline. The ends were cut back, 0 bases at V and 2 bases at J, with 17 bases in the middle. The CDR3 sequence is CASSQEVSGAHAYEQYF. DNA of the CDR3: TGCGCCAGCAGCCAAGAAGTGTCGGGGGCACACGCCTACGAGCAGTACTTC.

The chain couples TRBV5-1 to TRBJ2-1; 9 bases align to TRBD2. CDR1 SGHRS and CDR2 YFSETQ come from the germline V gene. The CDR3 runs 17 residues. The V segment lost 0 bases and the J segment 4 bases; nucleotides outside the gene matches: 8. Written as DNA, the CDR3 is TGCGCCAGCAGCTTGGGTCTAGCGGGAAAGGCATACAATGAGCAGTTCTTC. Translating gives CASSLGLAGKAYNEQFF.

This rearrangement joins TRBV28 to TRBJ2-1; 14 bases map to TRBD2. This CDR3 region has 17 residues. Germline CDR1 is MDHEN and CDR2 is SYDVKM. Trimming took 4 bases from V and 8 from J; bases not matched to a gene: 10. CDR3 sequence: CASSSGLAGVPSDEQFF. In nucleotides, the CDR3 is TGTGCCAGCAGTTCGGGACTAGCGGGAGTGCCTTCGGATGAGCAGTTCTTC. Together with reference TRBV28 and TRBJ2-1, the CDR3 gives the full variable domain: DVKVTQSSRYLVKRTGEKVFLECVQDMDHENMFWYRQDPGLGLRLIYFSYDVKMKEKGDIPEGYSVSREKKERFSLILESASTNQTSMYLCASSSGLAGVPSDEQFFGPGTRLTVL.

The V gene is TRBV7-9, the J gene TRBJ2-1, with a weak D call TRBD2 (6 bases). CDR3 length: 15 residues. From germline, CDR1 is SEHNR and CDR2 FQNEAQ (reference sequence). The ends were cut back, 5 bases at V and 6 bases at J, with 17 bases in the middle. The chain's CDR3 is CASSLGTALGNEQFF. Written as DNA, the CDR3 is TGTGCCAGCAGCCTCGGGACTGCCCTGGGCAATGAGCAGTTCTTC.

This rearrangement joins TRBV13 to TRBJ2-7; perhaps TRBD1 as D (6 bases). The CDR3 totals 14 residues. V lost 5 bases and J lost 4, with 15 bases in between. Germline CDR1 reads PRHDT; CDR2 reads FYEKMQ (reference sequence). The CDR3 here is CASSPGSGEYEQYF. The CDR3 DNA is TGTGCCAGCAGCCCGGGGTCAGGGGAATACGAGCAGTACTTC.

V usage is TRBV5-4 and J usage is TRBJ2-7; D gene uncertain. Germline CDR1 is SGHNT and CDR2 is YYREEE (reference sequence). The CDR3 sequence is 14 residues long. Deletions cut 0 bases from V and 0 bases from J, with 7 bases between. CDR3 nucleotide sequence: TGTGCCAGCAGCTTGGTAGTGGACTCCTACGAGCAGTACTTC. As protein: CASSLVVDSYEQYF.

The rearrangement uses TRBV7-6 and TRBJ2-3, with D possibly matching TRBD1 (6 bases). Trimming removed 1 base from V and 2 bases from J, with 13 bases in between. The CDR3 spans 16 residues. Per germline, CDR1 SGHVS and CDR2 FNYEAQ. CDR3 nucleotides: TGTGCCAGCAGCTTAGTAGGGGGACGGAACACAGATACGCAGTATTTT. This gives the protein CASSLVGGRNTDTQYF.

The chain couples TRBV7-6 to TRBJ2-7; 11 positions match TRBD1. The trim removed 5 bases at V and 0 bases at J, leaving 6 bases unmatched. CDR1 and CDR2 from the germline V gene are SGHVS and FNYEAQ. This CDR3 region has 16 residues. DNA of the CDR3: TGTGCCAGCAGCCCAGGGACAGGGGGAGGCTCCTACGAGCAGTACTTC. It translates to CASSPGTGGGSYEQYF.

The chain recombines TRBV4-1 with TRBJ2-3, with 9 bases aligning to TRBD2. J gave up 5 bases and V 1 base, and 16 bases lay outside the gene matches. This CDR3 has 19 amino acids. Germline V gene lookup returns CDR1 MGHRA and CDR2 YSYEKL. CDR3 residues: CASSQVRVAGDADGDTQYF. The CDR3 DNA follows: TGCGCCAGCAGCCAAGTTAGGGTAGCGGGAGATGCCGACGGAGATACGCAGTATTTT.

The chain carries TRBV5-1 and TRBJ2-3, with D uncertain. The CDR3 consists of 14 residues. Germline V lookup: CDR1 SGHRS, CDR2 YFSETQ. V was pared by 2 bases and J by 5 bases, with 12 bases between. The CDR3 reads CASSFGNPVDTQYF. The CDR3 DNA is TGCGCCAGCAGCTTCGGTAACCCGGTAGATACGCAGTATTTT.